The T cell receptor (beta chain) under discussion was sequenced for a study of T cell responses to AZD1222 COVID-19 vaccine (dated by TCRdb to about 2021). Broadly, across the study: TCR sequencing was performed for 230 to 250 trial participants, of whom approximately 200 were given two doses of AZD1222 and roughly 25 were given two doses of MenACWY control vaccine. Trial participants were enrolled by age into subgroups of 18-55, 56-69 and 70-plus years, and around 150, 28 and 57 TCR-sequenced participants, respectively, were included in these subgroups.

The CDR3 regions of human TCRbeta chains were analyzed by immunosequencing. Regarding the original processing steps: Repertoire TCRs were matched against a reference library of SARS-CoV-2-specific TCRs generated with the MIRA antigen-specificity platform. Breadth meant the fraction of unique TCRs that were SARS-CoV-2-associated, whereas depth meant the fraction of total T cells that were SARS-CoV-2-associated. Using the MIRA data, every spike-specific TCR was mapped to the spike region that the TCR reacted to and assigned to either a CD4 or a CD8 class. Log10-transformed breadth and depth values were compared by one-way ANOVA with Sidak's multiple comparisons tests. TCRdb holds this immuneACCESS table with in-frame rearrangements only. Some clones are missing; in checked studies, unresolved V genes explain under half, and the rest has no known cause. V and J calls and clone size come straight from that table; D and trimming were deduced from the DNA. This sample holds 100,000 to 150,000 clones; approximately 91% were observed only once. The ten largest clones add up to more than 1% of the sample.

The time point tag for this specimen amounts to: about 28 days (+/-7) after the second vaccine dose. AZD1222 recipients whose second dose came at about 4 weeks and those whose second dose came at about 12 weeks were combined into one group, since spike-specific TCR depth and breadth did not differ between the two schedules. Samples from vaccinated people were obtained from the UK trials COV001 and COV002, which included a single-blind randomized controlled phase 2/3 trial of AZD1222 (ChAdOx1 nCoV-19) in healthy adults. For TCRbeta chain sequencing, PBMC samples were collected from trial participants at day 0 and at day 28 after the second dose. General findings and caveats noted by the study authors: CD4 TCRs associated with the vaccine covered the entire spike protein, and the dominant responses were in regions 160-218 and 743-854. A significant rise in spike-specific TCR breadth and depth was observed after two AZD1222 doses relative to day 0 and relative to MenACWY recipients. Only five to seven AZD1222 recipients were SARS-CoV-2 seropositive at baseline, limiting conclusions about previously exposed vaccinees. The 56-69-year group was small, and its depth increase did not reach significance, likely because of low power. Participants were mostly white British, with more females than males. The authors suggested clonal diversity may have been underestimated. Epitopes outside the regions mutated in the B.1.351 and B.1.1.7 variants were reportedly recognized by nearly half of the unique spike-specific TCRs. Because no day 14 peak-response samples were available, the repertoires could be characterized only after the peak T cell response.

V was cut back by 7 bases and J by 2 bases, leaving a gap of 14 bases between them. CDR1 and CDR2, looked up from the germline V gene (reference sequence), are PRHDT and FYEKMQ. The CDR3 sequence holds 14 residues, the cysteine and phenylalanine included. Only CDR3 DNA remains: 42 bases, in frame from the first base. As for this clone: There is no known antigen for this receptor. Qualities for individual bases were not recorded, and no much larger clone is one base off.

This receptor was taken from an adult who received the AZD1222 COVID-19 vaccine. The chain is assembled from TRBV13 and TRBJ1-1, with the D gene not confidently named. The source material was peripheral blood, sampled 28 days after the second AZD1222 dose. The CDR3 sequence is CASTYGNVNTEAFF. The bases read TGTGCCAGCACCTATGGGAACGTCAACACTGAAGCTTTCTTT. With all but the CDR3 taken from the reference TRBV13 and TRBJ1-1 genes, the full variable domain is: AAGVIQSPRHLIKEKRETATLKCYPIPRHDTVYWYQQGPGQDPQFLISFYEKMQSDKGSIPDRFSAQQFSDYHSELNMSSLELGDSALYFCASTYGNVNTEAFFGQGTRLTVV.